The 4 T cell receptor beta chains presented below share a single source sample, sequenced in a study of cytomegalovirus exposure and HLA in healthy donors. Measured with immunoSEQ multiplex PCR; TCRdb has only the in-frame clones, and not every one. The repertoire holds a few hundred thousand clones, with around 86% as singletons. Sequenced material: PBMCs. The receptor source for this set is a woman younger than 30 in good health and CMV-seronegative.

This clone was detected once. The rearrangement links TRBV11-2 to TRBJ2-1; TRBD2 aligns across 7 bases. V was clipped by 8 bases and J by 0 bases; unmatched bases: 19. The CDR3 runs to 19 residues. Germline loops: CDR1 SGHAT, CDR2 FQNNGV. The CDR3 sequence is CASLLSFGVGGSSYNEQFF. The CDR3 nucleotides read TGTGCCAGCCTATTATCCTTTGGGGTTGGCGGGAGCTCCTACAATGAGCAGTTCTTC.

V and J are TRBV27 and TRBJ2-3; 16 bases match TRBD2. The CDR3 sequence is 17 residues long. V was clipped by 7 bases and J by 5 bases; unmatched bases: 9. Germline CDR1 reads MNHEY; CDR2 reads SMNVEV (reference sequence). Here the CDR3 reads CASTPGTSGGALDTQYF. The CDR3 DNA is TGTGCCAGCACGCCCGGGACTAGCGGGGGGGCTTTAGATACGCAGTATTTT.

The chain couples TRBV10-3 to TRBJ1-2; TRBD1 agrees at 9 bases. The CDR3 loop spans 14 amino acids. V lost 2 bases, J lost 5 bases, and 3 bases stayed unmatched. From germline, CDR1 is ENHRY and CDR2 SYGVKD. The CDR3 spells CAISEGTGTYGYTF. CDR3 DNA sequence: TGTGCCATCAGTGAGGGGACAGGGACGTATGGCTACACCTTC.

The chain links TRBV7-3 to TRBJ2-5, with a tentative D call TRBD1 (6 bases). V lost 1 base and J 5 bases, leaving 14 bases between the germline ends. Per germline, CDR1 SGHTA and CDR2 FQGTGA. The CDR3 is made up of 15 amino acids. The CDR3 protein is CASSLRGQLRETQYF. Written as DNA, the CDR3 is TGTGCCAGCAGCTTAAGGGGGCAACTCAGGGAGACCCAGTACTTC.